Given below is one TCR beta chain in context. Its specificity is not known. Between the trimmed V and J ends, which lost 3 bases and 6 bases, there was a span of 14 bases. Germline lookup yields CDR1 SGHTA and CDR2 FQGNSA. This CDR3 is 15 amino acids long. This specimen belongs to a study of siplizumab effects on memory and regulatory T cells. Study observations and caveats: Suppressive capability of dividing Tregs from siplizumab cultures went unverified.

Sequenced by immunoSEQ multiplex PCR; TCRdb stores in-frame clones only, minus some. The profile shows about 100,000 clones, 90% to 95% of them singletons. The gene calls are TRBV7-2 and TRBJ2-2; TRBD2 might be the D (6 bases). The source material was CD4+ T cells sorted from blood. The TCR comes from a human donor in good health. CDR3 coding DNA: TGTGCCAGCAGCTTGAGTTCAGGGACTCCCGGGGAGCTGTTTTTT. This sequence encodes CASSLSSGTPGELFF.